The next 17 T cell receptor beta chains were all read from a single sample in a study of spatial heterogeneity in lung cancer. Indicated time point: sample taken at primary tumor resection. Sequencing was performed on whole RNA extracted from tumor and nontumor lung tissue, or from frozen PBMC, and the material was left unsorted. Each CDR3 protein is one row after TCRdb ran MiXCR on the 5' RACE reads. The table lists 23,000 or so distinct CDR3 sequences, 5.5% to 7% of them singletons, with around an eighth in the top ten. The sample here was PBMCs, taken at surgery. The receptors shown here come from a male donor with early-stage non-small cell lung cancer.

This clonotype was seen at least ten times. The V and J genes are TRBV30 and TRBJ1-5, with D unclear. V was trimmed by 3 bases and J by 0 bases, leaving 6 bases between them. The CDR3 totals 13 residues. Germline loops: CDR1 GTSNPN, CDR2 SVGIG (reference sequence). The CDR3 loop reads CAWRENSNQPQHF. The CDR3, as DNA: TGTGCCTGGAGAGAAAATAGCAATCAGCCCCAGCATTTT.

This clonotype is medium-sized (0.01 to 0.1%) in the sample. V gene TRBV3-1 combines with J gene TRBJ1-1; D is undetermined. The CDR3 sequence is 13 residues long. Germline V gene sequence: CDR1 LGHDT, CDR2 YNNKEL (reference sequence). V was trimmed by 1 base and J by 1 base, leaving 4 bases between them. The DNA of the CDR3 is TGTGCCAGCAGCCAAGTTAGGAACACTGAAGCTTTCTTT. It translates to CASSQVRNTEAFF.

This clonotype was counted at least ten times. The chain couples TRBV5-1 to TRBJ1-2; D gene unclear. Germline lookup yields CDR1 SGHRS and CDR2 YFSETQ. The CDR3 spans 14 residues. Trimming took off 0 bases at V and 7 bases at J, with 13 bases between the two ends. In DNA, the CDR3 is TGCGCCAGCAGCTTGGATCTGGGATTGTTTGGCTACACCTTC. The encoded protein is CASSLDLGLFGYTF.

This clonotype was seen many times. The chain couples TRBV20-1 to TRBJ2-4; D is uncertain. The CDR3 runs 12 residues. Germline CDR1 is DFQATT and CDR2 is SNEGSKA (reference sequence). The V gene lost 0 bases and the J gene lost 13 bases, with 13 bases spanning the gap. The CDR3: CSARDLSPSQYF. For the CDR3, the DNA is TGCAGTGCTAGAGATCTCTCCCCATCACAGTACTTC.

This clonotype was picked up many times. V and J are TRBV12-3 or TRBV12-4 and TRBJ1-1; D is possibly TRBD1 (6 bases). There are 14 residues in the CDR3. The V end lost 4 bases, the J end lost 1 base, and 10 bases lay between the germline ends. CDR3 protein: CASSSLGQNTEAFF. CDR3 sequence (DNA): TGTGCCAGCAGTTCCCTGGGACAGAACACTGAAGCTTTCTTT.

This clonotype was seen only a few times. This rearrangement joins TRBV4-2 to TRBJ2-5, with 11 bases identical to TRBD2. V trimming: 4 bases; J trimming: 3 bases; junction bases outside the gene matches: 4. The germline gives CDR1 LGHNA, CDR2 YNFKEQ. This CDR3 is built from 15 residues. CDR3 in DNA: TGTGCCAGCAGCCTCCTGACTAGCGGGGAAGAGACCCAGTACTTC. This encodes CASSLLTSGEETQYF.

This clonotype has a count of ten or more. This rearrangement joins TRBV14 to TRBJ2-2; D call uncertain. CDR1 SGHDN and CDR2 FVKESK come from the germline V gene. The V and J ends lost 8 bases and 3 bases respectively, with 7 bases between them. This CDR3 region has 12 residues. The CDR3 region is CASGVYTGELFF. The CDR3 DNA follows: TGTGCCAGCGGGGTATACACCGGGGAGCTGTTTTTT.

This clonotype is medium-sized. As the CDR3 is not closed by the conserved phenylalanine or tryptophan, this likely results from a read error. The limits of the CDR3 on the DNA are not certain, so only TCRdb's listed CDR3 is given. This sequence joins TRBV20-1 and TRBJ1-1; the D call TRBD1 from the table was never checked on the DNA. Both ends counted, the CDR3 spans 11 residues. The V gene's germline CDR1 is DFQATT and CDR2 SNEGSKA (reference sequence). CDR3 protein: CSARDSTGPKL.

This clonotype occurred many times. V and J are TRBV20-1 and TRBJ2-3; 9 bases map to TRBD1. V lost 4 bases and J lost 2; bases outside the gene matches: 7. Germline V lookup: CDR1 DFQATT, CDR2 SNEGSKA (reference sequence). This CDR3 has 15 amino acids. The CDR3 is CSAIPGQGSTDTQYF. CDR3 nucleotide sequence: TGCAGTGCTATTCCGGGACAGGGATCCACAGATACGCAGTATTTT.

This clonotype was counted a few times. The V gene is TRBV20-1, the J gene TRBJ2-7; 8 bases match TRBD2. With 6 bases clipped from V and 2 bases from J, the junction kept 12 bases outside the gene matches. CDR3 length: 15 amino acids. Germline V lookup: CDR1 DFQATT, CDR2 SNEGSKA (reference sequence). For the CDR3, the DNA is TGCAGTGCAAATTCGGCGGGAGGTTATACCTACGAGCAGTACTTC. Translating it yields CSANSAGGYTYEQYF.

This clonotype was counted once. For the CDR3, the DNA is TGTGCCAGTCTCGGGGGGCTAGCGCAGTATTTT. This codes for CASLGGLAQYF. This chain connects TRBV11-2 to TRBJ2-3; perhaps TRBD2 as D (7 bases). The germline gives CDR1 SGHAT, CDR2 FQNNGV. This CDR3 is 11 amino acids long. Between the trimmed V and J ends, which lost 9 bases and 10 bases, there was a span of 14 bases.

The chain uses TRBV10-1 and TRBJ1-1; perhaps TRBD1 as D (6 bases). CDR1 is WNHNN, CDR2 SYGVQD, per germline (reference sequence). The CDR3 loop spans 16 amino acids. V was pared by 1 base and J by 3 bases, with 15 bases between. The CDR3 reads CASSEYRGRMDTEAFF. The CDR3 coding sequence is TGCGCCAGCAGTGAGTACCGGGGGCGTATGGACACTGAAGCTTTCTTT.

This clonotype was seen at least ten times. The rearrangement links TRBV4-1 to TRBJ2-1, with 14 bases fitting TRBD2. The junction had 12 bases not matched to a gene; V was cut back by 4 bases and J by 13 bases. Germline V gene lookup returns CDR1 MGHRA and CDR2 YSYEKL. The CDR3 runs 16 residues. This chain's CDR3 is CASSLLLGTSGGRQFF. In DNA, the CDR3 is TGCGCCAGCAGCCTACTCCTCGGGACTAGCGGGGGCCGCCAGTTCTTC.

This clonotype was seen at least ten times. The chain employs TRBV10-2 and TRBJ1-1; D gene unclear. The V end lost 9 bases, the J end lost 4 bases, and 12 bases lay between the germline ends. From germline, CDR1 is WSHSY and CDR2 SAAADI. The CDR3 sequence is 12 residues long. CDR3 sequence reads: CASTQYPTEAFF. The CDR3 DNA sequence: TGCGCCAGTACTCAATACCCCACTGAAGCTTTCTTT.

This chain connects TRBV12-3 or TRBV12-4 to TRBJ2-5; D is undetermined. This CDR3 is built from 11 residues. The ends were cut back, 3 bases at V and 5 bases at J, with 4 bases in the middle. The CDR3 loop is CASSFSETQYF. The CDR3 region has the DNA TGTGCCAGCAGTTTTTCTGAGACCCAGTACTTC.

The chain carries TRBV5-5 and TRBJ1-4; no clear D. CDR3 length: 13 amino acids. Deletions cut 2 bases from V and 2 bases from J, with 4 bases between. CDR1 and CDR2 (germline): SGHKS, YYEKEE (reference sequence). The CDR3: CASSFRTNEKLFF. In nucleotides, the CDR3 is TGTGCCAGCAGCTTTAGGACTAATGAAAAACTGTTTTTT.

The sample holds many counts of this clonotype. This rearrangement joins TRBV12-3 or TRBV12-4 to TRBJ2-3, with TRBD2 matching 7 bases. V lost 4 bases, J lost 0 bases, and 13 bases stayed unmatched. This CDR3 has 18 residues. The CDR3 region is CASSSGKGLAASTDTQYF. In DNA form, the CDR3 reads TGTGCCAGCAGTTCGGGTAAGGGCCTAGCGGCTAGCACAGATACGCAGTATTTT.